This is a list of T cell receptor beta chains from one sample in a study of T-cell memory formation after mild COVID-19. TCRdb analysed the 5' RACE reads with MiXCR anew, one entry per CDR3 protein. The data show roughly 400,000 distinct CDR3 sequences, approximately 16% seen once. What was sequenced was PBMCs or a T cell subset sorted from them (not recorded which). These receptors came from a man aged 18 to 29 who had mild COVID-19 (a few samples of this study predate the infection). Cell type and time point are not known. CDR3s include the opening cysteine and the closing phenylalanine or tryptophan. A D gene is named only where the DNA matches it firmly. Clone size, where shown, is once, few, many, or a class for clones that have expanded.

>TRBV18|TRBJ2-7|few|NA
CASSPVLGAYEQYF
TGTGCCAGCTCACCGGTCTTAGGAGCCTACGAGCAGTACTTC
>TRBV10-3|TRBJ1-2|once|NA
CAISESGRITGNYGYTF
TGTGCCATCAGTGAGTCGGGGAGAATCACAGGGAACTATGGCTACACCTTC
>TRBV7-9|TRBJ1-2|NA|NA
CASRQASNYGYTF
TGTGCTAGCAGACAGGCCTCTAACTATGGCTACACCTTC
>TRBV5-1|TRBJ1-4|NA|NA
CASSLGLREKLFF
TGCGCCAGCAGCCTGGGTCTGCGGGAAAAACTGTTTTTT
>TRBV6-2/TRBV6-3|TRBJ1-1|few|NA
CASSYQGPVNTEAFF
TGTGCCAGCAGTTACCAGGGCCCTGTGAACACTGAAGCTTTCTTT
>TRBV6-1|TRBJ1-1|NA|NA
CASSEGLSRANTEAFF
TGTGCCAGCAGTGAAGGTCTTTCTCGGGCGAACACTGAAGCTTTCTTT
>TRBV7-6|TRBJ2-2|few|TRBD1
CASSPGQGDYTGELFF
TGTGCCAGCAGCCCCGGGCAGGGGGATTACACCGGGGAGCTGTTTTTT
>TRBV30|TRBJ1-5|NA|NA
CAWSAYNQPQHF
TGTGCCTGGAGTGCTTACAATCAGCCCCAGCATTTT
>TRBV7-3|TRBJ2-3|few|TRBD2
CASSLPSTPHSGGRGDTQYF
TGTGCCAGCAGCTTACCCTCGACCCCCCATAGCGGGGGCAGGGGAGATACGCAGTATTTT
>TRBV6-2/TRBV6-3|TRBJ2-3|many|NA
CASSSRRITDTQYF
TGTGCCAGCAGTTCCAGACGGATCACAGATACGCAGTATTTT
>TRBV9|TRBJ2-5|many|TRBD2
CASSVGGGAWETQYF
TGTGCCAGCAGCGTAGGCGGGGGGGCCTGGGAGACCCAGTACTTC
>TRBV6-2/TRBV6-3|TRBJ2-3|NA|NA
CASSFRDTRTDTQYF
TGTGCCAGCAGTTTCCGGGACACACGCACAGATACGCAGTATTTT
>TRBV9|TRBJ2-3|few|TRBD1
CASSGEETGRTQYF
TGTGCCAGCAGCGGCGAGGAGACAGGGCGTACGCAGTATTTT
>TRBV9|TRBJ2-5|NA|TRBD1
CASSVGGTGQETQYF
TGTGCCAGCAGCGTAGGTGGGACAGGACAAGAGACCCAGTACTTC
>TRBV24-1|TRBJ2-1|few|NA
CATSDKGNEQFF
TGTGCCACCAGTGACAAAGGTAATGAGCAGTTCTTC
>TRBV25-1|TRBJ1-4|once|TRBD1
CASSDSGTGREKLFF
TGTGCCAGCAGTGACTCCGGGACAGGGCGAGAAAAACTGTTTTTT
>TRBV2|TRBJ2-7|NA|NA
CASSDHGGNYEQYF
TGTGCCAGCAGTGATCACGGCGGGAACTACGAGCAGTACTTC
>TRBV20-1|TRBJ2-5|few|TRBD2
CSARVLAGGSQETQYF
TGCAGTGCTAGAGTCCTTGCGGGGGGGAGCCAAGAGACCCAGTACTTC
>TRBV20-1|TRBJ2-3|few|NA
CSARPPSADTQYF
TGCAGTGCACGTCCCCCAAGTGCAGATACGCAGTATTTT
>TRBV15|TRBJ2-7|NA|NA
CATSRGEKYEQYF
TGTGCCACCAGCAGAGGAGAGAAATACGAGCAGTACTTC
>TRBV5-8|TRBJ2-1|NA|TRBD2
CASSFMRGASLFYNEQFF
TGTGCCAGCAGCTTTATGCGGGGGGCCTCGCTGTTCTACAATGAGCAGTTCTTC
>TRBV7-2|TRBJ1-2|many|NA
CASSPRQPTSGYTF
TGTGCCAGCAGCCCCAGACAGCCTACTTCCGGCTACACCTTC
>TRBV29-1|TRBJ1-4|few|NA
CSVSPEGLFF
TGCAGCGTTTCTCCCGAAGGACTGTTTTTT
>TRBV4-1|TRBJ1-5|NA|NA
CASSGTTGISNQPQHF
TGCGCCAGCAGCGGGACAACAGGGATTAGCAATCAGCCCCAGCATTTT
>TRBV5-1|TRBJ2-7|many|TRBD1
CASSLGGQGALEQYF
TGCGCCAGCAGCTTGGGGGGGCAGGGGGCCCTCGAGCAGTACTTC
>TRBV19|TRBJ2-7|NA|TRBD1
CASSPGQGLHEQYF
TGTGCCAGTAGTCCCGGACAGGGTCTCCACGAGCAGTACTTC
>TRBV12-3/TRBV12-4|TRBJ2-5|NA|NA
CASSLPGRQYF
TGTGCCAGCAGCCTTCCGGGACGACAGTACTTC
>TRBV24-1|TRBJ1-2|few|NA
CATSDFKGVHTF
TGTGCCACCAGTGATTTTAAAGGGGTCCACACCTTC
>TRBV6-5|TRBJ2-1|few|NA
CASARPPLGDEQFF
TGTGCCAGTGCCCGCCCTCCCCTCGGCGATGAGCAGTTCTTC
>TRBV11-3|TRBJ2-4|few|NA
CASRDSAPVAKNIQYF
TGTGCCAGCAGGGATTCAGCGCCCGTAGCCAAAAACATTCAGTACTTC
>TRBV7-9|TRBJ2-7|NA|NA
CASSLAGNSYEQYF
TGTGCCAGCAGCTTAGCGGGAAACTCCTACGAGCAGTACTTC
>TRBV5-6|TRBJ2-2|NA|NA
CASSRGIGELFF
TGTGCCAGCAGCCGAGGAATCGGGGAGCTGTTTTTT
>TRBV20-1|TRBJ2-1|few|NA
CSAHVALVNEQFF
TGCAGTGCCCACGTCGCACTAGTCAATGAGCAGTTCTTC
>TRBV20-1|TRBJ2-7|few|TRBD1
CSAGGDRGTYEQYF
TGCAGTGCGGGCGGGGACAGGGGGACCTACGAGCAGTACTTC
>TRBV2|TRBJ2-3|NA|NA
CASSDPTAAADTQYF
TGTGCCAGCAGTGACCCAACGGCAGCGGCAGATACGCAGTATTTT
>TRBV5-1|TRBJ2-7|many|NA
CASNLGGVSYEQYF
TGCGCCAGCAACCTCGGTGGGGTATCCTACGAGCAGTACTTC
>TRBV20-1|TRBJ2-1|NA|NA
CSARDLGSSYNEQFF
TGCAGTGCTAGAGATCTGGGAAGCTCCTACAATGAGCAGTTCTTC
>TRBV5-1|TRBJ1-2|NA|NA
CASSLFLNTGYTF
TGCGCCAGCAGCTTGTTTTTAAACACTGGCTACACCTTC
>TRBV5-1|TRBJ2-5|many|TRBD1
CASSSGTEETQYF
TGCGCCAGCAGTTCCGGGACAGAAGAGACCCAGTACTTC
>TRBV12-3/TRBV12-4|TRBJ1-1|many|NA
CASSFVAGWEAEAFF
TGTGCCAGCAGTTTCGTGGCAGGGTGGGAGGCTGAAGCTTTCTTT
>TRBV5-5|TRBJ2-4|few|NA
CASSLEVWGGDF
TGTGCCAGCAGCTTGGAAGTGTGGGGTGGGGACTTC
>TRBV6-5|TRBJ2-1|few|TRBD1
CASSRQGQENNEQFF
TGTGCCAGCAGCCGCCAGGGACAGGAAAACAATGAGCAGTTCTTC
>TRBV7-9|TRBJ1-4|NA|TRBD1
CASSLRTGEEKLFF
TGTGCCAGCAGCTTAAGGACAGGGGAAGAAAAACTGTTTTTT
>TRBV7-9|TRBJ1-1|few|NA
CASTSGVGTTEAFF
TGTGCCAGCACCAGCGGAGTGGGGACCACTGAAGCTTTCTTT
>TRBV20-1|TRBJ2-1|NA|NA
CSARDGPDEQFF
TGCAGTGCTAGAGATGGGCCTGATGAGCAGTTCTTC
>TRBV5-1|TRBJ2-1|few|NA
CASSLVGTAHNEQFF
TGCGCCAGCAGCTTGGTGGGGACGGCACACAATGAGCAGTTCTTC
>TRBV28|TRBJ2-6|NA|NA
CASSHAGAGANVLTF
TGTGCCAGCAGTCACGCAGGGGCTGGGGCCAACGTCCTGACTTTC
>TRBV7-9|TRBJ1-2|few|NA
CASSRSLGAGYGYTF
TGTGCCAGCAGCCGGAGCCTGGGGGCAGGCTATGGCTACACCTTC
>TRBV20-1|TRBJ1-5|NA|NA
CSVQGPNQPQHF
TGCAGTGTGCAAGGTCCCAATCAGCCCCAGCATTTT
>TRBV20-1|TRBJ2-2|few|NA
CSAIEGGATGELFF
TGCAGTGCTATAGAAGGAGGGGCCACCGGGGAGCTGTTTTTT
>TRBV7-2|TRBJ1-1|many|TRBD1
CASSLNPGTGNTEAFF
TGTGCCAGCAGCTTAAACCCCGGGACAGGGAACACTGAAGCTTTCTTT
>TRBV29-1|TRBJ2-5|NA|NA
CSVSGPGGGGQETQYF
TGCAGCGTTTCCGGACCGGGGGGCGGGGGCCAAGAGACCCAGTACTTC
>TRBV7-2|TRBJ1-6|many|TRBD1
CASSAGQGYSPLHF
TGTGCCAGCAGCGCGGGACAGGGCTATTCACCCCTCCACTTT
>TRBV5-1|TRBJ1-1|NA|NA
CASSFTANTEAFF
TGCGCCAGCAGCTTTACAGCGAACACTGAAGCTTTCTTT
>TRBV20-1|TRBJ1-1|few|NA
CSARDLQQYMNTEAFF
TGCAGTGCTAGAGATTTACAGCAATATATGAACACTGAAGCTTTCTTT